This is a list of T cell receptor beta chains from one sample in a study of T cell repertoires in cytomegalovirus infection. In TCRdb, the reads were re-called with MiXCR into one record per CDR3 protein. The sample shows some 700,000 distinct CDR3 sequences, 35% of them seen only once. The sample comprised PBMCs. These receptors came from a human donor in good health (CMV status not recorded). Some clones in this sample may be carry-over from other donors' samples. The CDR3 runs from the conserved cysteine through the conserved F or W. D genes are given only for firm matches. Part of the rows lack a size; the others show once, few, many or a class for expanded clones.

>TRBJ1-1|NA|TRBV7-2|NA
TGTGCCAGCAGCTGGGGGGAAAGGAGCACTGAAGCTTTCTTT
CASSWGERSTEAFF
>TRBJ1-2|NA|TRBV28|TRBD1
TGTGCCAGCAAGGACAGGACCCAATATGGCTACACCTTC
CASKDRTQYGYTF
>TRBJ2-3|NA|TRBV6-5|TRBD2
TGTGCCAGCAGTTACTCTACGGGGGGTAGCACAGATACGCAGTATTTT
CASSYSTGGSTDTQYF
>TRBJ2-7|NA|TRBV6-5|NA
TGTGCCAGCAGTTCCACTTTGGACGAGCAGTACTTC
CASSSTLDEQYF
>TRBJ1-1|few|TRBV7-6|TRBD1
TGTGCCAGCAGCTTTTTACAGGGGGATATGAACACTGAAGCTTTCTTT
CASSFLQGDMNTEAFF
>TRBJ2-7|few|TRBV28|NA
TGTGCCAGCAGTTTACAGTCACCCTACGAGCAGTACTTC
CASSLQSPYEQYF
>TRBJ1-2|NA|TRBV19|NA
TGTGCCAGTACCCTGGGGCGGACCGACTATGGCTACACCTTC
CASTLGRTDYGYTF
>TRBJ1-1|few|TRBV7-2|NA
TGTGCCAGCAGCTCCCCGGGGGGGTACACTGAAGCTTTCTTT
CASSSPGGYTEAFF
>TRBJ2-7|NA|TRBV29-1|NA
TGCAGCGTTGTAGGGTCGCGGGCCTACGAGCAGTACTTC
CSVVGSRAYEQYF
>TRBJ1-2|NA|TRBV6-5|NA
TGTGCCAGCAGTTACGCCGTGACCGTTAACTATGGCTACACCTTC
CASSYAVTVNYGYTF
>TRBJ2-4|few|TRBV28|NA
TGTGCCAGCAGTTTTAGCCCTGGTGGGATTGGATTTCTAGCCAAAAACATTCAGTACTTC
CASSFSPGGIGFLAKNIQYF
>TRBJ1-5|few|TRBV27|NA
TGTGCCAGCAGAGAGACCGGGACCTCCAATCAGCCCCAGCATTTT
CASRETGTSNQPQHF
>TRBJ2-7|few|TRBV2|NA
TGTGCCAGCAGTGGAGGCGCGACCACCTACGAGCAGTACTTC
CASSGGATTYEQYF
>TRBJ2-2|NA|TRBV9|NA
TGTGCCAGCAGCGCGGGGGAAACAAGCGCGAACACCGGGGAGCTGTTTTTT
CASSAGETSANTGELFF
>TRBJ2-1|many|TRBV7-2|NA
TGTGCCAGCAGCTTAGGCGGCGACTCGTACAATGAGCAGTTCTTC
CASSLGGDSYNEQFF
>TRBJ2-5|NA|TRBV12-3/TRBV12-4|TRBD2
TGTGCCAGCAGCCCGGGACTAGCGCCGGAGACCCAGTACTTC
CASSPGLAPETQYF
>TRBJ2-7|NA|TRBV28|NA
TGTGCCAGCCAACGGGGTGGGGTCTCCTACGAGCAGTACTTC
CASQRGGVSYEQYF
>TRBJ2-1|NA|TRBV5-1|NA
TGCGCCAGCAGCCCCGAAGGACTCTATGAGCAGTTCTTC
CASSPEGLYEQFF
>TRBJ2-7|NA|TRBV14|NA
TGTGCCAGCAGCCAAGAGGGACGGCTCTACGAGCAGTACTTC
CASSQEGRLYEQYF
>TRBJ1-1|NA|TRBV12-3/TRBV12-4|NA
TGTGCCAGCAGTTACAGGGTCGGGACTGAAGCTTTCTTT
CASSYRVGTEAFF
>TRBJ2-5|few|TRBV7-8|NA
TGTGCCAGCAGCTTAGGCCCGGAGCCTTCAGAGACCCAGTACTTC
CASSLGPEPSETQYF
>TRBJ2-5|many|TRBV7-2|NA
TGTGCCAGCAGCTCCAGGGGAGGGGAGACCCAGTACTTC
CASSSRGGETQYF
>TRBJ2-7|NA|TRBV7-3|NA
TGTGCCAGCAGCTCCGACCACTCCTACGAGCAGTACTTC
CASSSDHSYEQYF
>TRBJ1-6|NA|TRBV11-2|TRBD1
TGTGCCAGCAAATTGGGGGTGGACAGGGCAAATTCACCCCTCCACTTT
CASKLGVDRANSPLHF
>TRBJ2-3|NA|TRBV6-5|TRBD2
TGTGCCAGCAGTTACTCGCTGTTTGGGACTAGCGGGAGCCCCACAGATACGCAGTATTTT
CASSYSLFGTSGSPTDTQYF
>TRBJ1-1|few|TRBV5-5|NA
TGTGCCAGCAGCGGGGTAAAGGAGACACCTTTCTTT
CASSGVKETPFF
>TRBJ2-3|NA|TRBV4-2|TRBD2
TGTGCCAGCAGCCAAGATCACCCAGCGGGAGGGCTTAGAGATACGCAGTATTTT
CASSQDHPAGGLRDTQYF
>TRBJ1-5|NA|TRBV5-4|NA
TGTGCCAGCAGCTGGGGGGGGGGTGGCGATCAGCCCCAGCATTTT
CASSWGGGGDQPQHF
>TRBJ2-7|NA|TRBV14|NA
TGTGCCAGCAGCCAGCGGACAATTCGGTACTTC
CASSQRTIRYF
>TRBJ2-1|NA|TRBV27|TRBD2
TGTGCCAGCAGGTCTGGGGCGGGAGGACCCTACAATGAGCAGTTCTTC
CASRSGAGGPYNEQFF
>TRBJ2-7|NA|TRBV20-1|NA
TGCAGTGCTAGAGAGGGCCCAGGGTCCTACGAGCAGTACTTC
CSAREGPGSYEQYF
>TRBJ2-3|many|TRBV19|TRBD1
TGTGCCAGTAGTGACCCGGGACAGGGTACAGATACGCAGTATTTT
CASSDPGQGTDTQYF
>TRBJ1-2|NA|TRBV29-1|NA
TGCAGCGTTGTACGGGGAAGCTACACCTTC
CSVVRGSYTF
>TRBJ2-5|NA|TRBV12-3/TRBV12-4|NA
TGTGCCAGCAGTTCGTCCCTAGAAGAGACCCAGTACTTC
CASSSSLEETQYF
>TRBJ2-5|NA|TRBV19|TRBD1
TGTGCCAGGGGGGACAGGGAAGAGACCCAGTACTTC
CARGDREETQYF
>TRBJ2-5|NA|TRBV6-2/TRBV6-3|NA
TGTGCCAGCAGTTACGTTGAAGAGACCCAGTACTTC
CASSYVEETQYF
>TRBJ2-2|NA|TRBV12-5|TRBD1
TGTGCTAGTGGTTCCGGACAGGGAGTTAACACCGGGGAGCTGTTTTTT
CASGSGQGVNTGELFF
>TRBJ2-2|NA|TRBV2|NA
TGTGCCAGCTCCCAATCTAGCGTCGGCGGGGAGCTGTTTTTT
CASSQSSVGGELFF
>TRBJ2-7|NA|TRBV27|NA
TGTGCCAGCAGTCGGTCATTAAGGGGATACGAGCAGTACTTC
CASSRSLRGYEQYF
>TRBJ2-1|few|TRBV6-1|TRBD1
TGTGCCAGCAGTGCTAGGGGACAGTCGGCCAATGAGCAGTTCTTC
CASSARGQSANEQFF
>TRBJ2-1|few|TRBV15|TRBD1
TGTGCCACCAGCAGATTGCCCGGGACAGGGGGCGGCAATGAGCAGTTCTTC
CATSRLPGTGGGNEQFF
>TRBJ1-1|once|TRBV5-1|TRBD1
TGCGCCAGCAGTGATAATAACAGGGGTCGGGGGGCTGAAGCTTTCTTT
CASSDNNRGRGAEAFF
>TRBJ2-1|NA|TRBV12-3/TRBV12-4|NA
TGTGCCAGCAGTTTAGAAGTATTTCCGGGGCCAGGGCCGCAGTTCTTC
CASSLEVFPGPGPQFF
>TRBJ1-5|many|TRBV7-2|NA
TGTGCCAGCAGCTTAGTCCCGGGGTTCAATCAGCCCCAGCATTTT
CASSLVPGFNQPQHF